This paragraph reports one T cell receptor beta chain. The V gene end was trimmed by 3 bases and the J gene end by 7 bases; junction bases not matched to a gene: 4. The CDR3 length is 15 residues. Germline CDR1 is LGHDT and CDR2 is YNNKEL (reference sequence). The entry originates in a study of blood T cell repertoires in COVID-19. Study in general: Acute and convalescent COVID-19 samples came from the United States, Italy and Spain. Sources were T cells, B-cell-depleted T cells, or PBMCs; the material itself was cDNA or gDNA.

Study processing details: Amplification with reference gene primers provided the estimates of nucleated cell counts. Sequencing used immunoSEQ multiplex PCR; TCRdb keeps in-frame clones, though not all of them. V, J and clone size reflect that table, while D and trimming were determined from the DNA. The sample lists about 80,000 clones, about 84% occurring once. This sequence was found in a human donor in a cohort sampled during active COVID-19. Sequenced input: peripheral blood. The chain links TRBV3-1 (or the pseudogene TRBV3-2) to TRBJ1-6; 9 bases are a match to TRBD1. CDR3 bases: TGTGCCAGCAGCCATGGACAGGGGAGGAATTCACCCCTCCACTTT. It encodes CASSHGQGRNSPLHF.